Listed here are 5 T cell receptor beta chains from one sample, sequenced in a study of blood T cell repertoires in COVID-19. Generated by immunoSEQ multiplex PCR, the TCRdb table keeps only in-frame clones and is missing some. The profile covers 150,000 or so clones, with 75% to 80% appearing a single time and about 8.4% taken by the ten largest. Sequencing was carried out using peripheral blood. The source of these receptors is a woman in her 50s with active or convalescent COVID-19.

The chain uses TRBV4-3 and TRBJ1-3; 7 positions agree with TRBD1. V was clipped by 2 bases and J by 1 base; unmatched bases: 2. Germline CDR1 is LGHNA and CDR2 is YSLEER. The CDR3 has 15 residues. This chain's CDR3 is CASSQLRGSGNTIYF. The CDR3 nucleotides read TGCGCCAGCAGCCAACTCAGGGGGTCTGGAAACACCATATATTTT.

The chain links TRBV6-5 to TRBJ2-7; D perhaps matches TRBD2 (7 bases). Per the germline V gene, CDR1 is MNHEY and CDR2 is SVGAGI. Trimming took 6 bases from V and 2 from J, leaving 17 bases between them. This CDR3 comprises 15 residues. DNA for the CDR3: TGTGCCAGCAGCCTAAGGGGGGGCGGCACCTACGAGCAGTACTTC. Residues: CASSLRGGGTYEQYF.

The rearrangement joins TRBV6-5 to TRBJ1-4; 7 bases line up with TRBD1. J lost 6 bases, V lost 0 bases, and 4 bases had no gene match. The V gene's germline CDR1 is MNHEY and CDR2 SVGAGI. The CDR3 contains 15 residues. As DNA, the CDR3 is TGTGCCAGCAGTTACTCACGAGGGGGCGATGAAAAACTGTTTTTT. Protein: CASSYSRGGDEKLFF.

The V and J genes are TRBV7-9 and TRBJ2-3, with 10 bases identical to TRBD2. The V and J ends lost 2 bases and 1 base, in that order; junction bases with no gene match: 3. The CDR3 extends over 16 amino acids. CDR1 is SEHNR and CDR2 is FQNEAQ in the germline V gene (reference sequence). This CDR3 reads CASSLLGLAGTDTQYF. DNA for the CDR3: TGTGCCAGCAGCTTACTCGGACTAGCGGGCACAGATACGCAGTATTTT.

The CDR3 sequence: CASRRRTANTEAFF. For the CDR3, the DNA is TGTGCCAGCAGGAGACGTACAGCTAACACTGAAGCTTTCTTT. The chain carries TRBV27 and TRBJ1-1; D uncertain. The germline CDR1 and CDR2 sequences are MNHEY and SMNVEV (reference sequence). The ends were cut back, 6 bases at V and 2 bases at J, with 13 bases in the middle. The CDR3 length is 14 residues.